Below, one T cell receptor beta chain is given with its context. The sample comes from a study of blood T cell repertoires in COVID-19. Study background: In each case, the material was cDNA or gDNA derived from T cells, B-cell-depleted T cells, or PBMCs.

The CDR3 is 15 amino acids. CDR1 and CDR2 (germline): SGDLS, YYNGEE. V dropped 4 bases and J dropped 1; count of bases not matched to a gene: 6. Original processing notes: Amplified reference gene primers provided the basis for estimating nucleated cell counts. TCRdb keeps only in-frame clones here, not all; method: immunoSEQ multiplex PCR. That table is the source of V, J and clone size, and D and trimming were worked out from the DNA. The sample has approximately 230,000 clones, around 80% seen once. The sequencing input was peripheral blood. The genes are TRBV9 and TRBJ1-1; TRBD1 matches at 8 bases. This sequence was found in a woman aged 40 to 49 with active or convalescent COVID-19. CDR3 residues: CASSPQGARNTEAFF. CDR3 DNA sequence: TGTGCCAGCAGCCCCCAGGGGGCGAGGAACACTGAAGCTTTCTTT.